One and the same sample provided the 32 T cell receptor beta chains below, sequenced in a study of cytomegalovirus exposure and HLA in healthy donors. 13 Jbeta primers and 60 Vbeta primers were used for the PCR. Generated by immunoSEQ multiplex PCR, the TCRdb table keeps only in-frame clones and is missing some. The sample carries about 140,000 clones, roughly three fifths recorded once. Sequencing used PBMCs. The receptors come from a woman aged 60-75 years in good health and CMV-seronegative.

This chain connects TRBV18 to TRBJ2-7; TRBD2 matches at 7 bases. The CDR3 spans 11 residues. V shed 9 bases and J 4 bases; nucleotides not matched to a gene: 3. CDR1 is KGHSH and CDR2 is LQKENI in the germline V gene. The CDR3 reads CASGEGYEQYF. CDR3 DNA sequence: TGTGCCAGTGGGGAGGGGTACGAGCAGTACTTC.

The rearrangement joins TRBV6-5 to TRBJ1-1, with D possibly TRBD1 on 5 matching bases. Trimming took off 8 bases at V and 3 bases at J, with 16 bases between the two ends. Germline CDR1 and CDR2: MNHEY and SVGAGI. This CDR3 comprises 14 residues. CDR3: CASGREAGYTEAFF. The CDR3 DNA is TGTGCCAGCGGAAGGGAGGCAGGGTACACTGAAGCTTTCTTT.

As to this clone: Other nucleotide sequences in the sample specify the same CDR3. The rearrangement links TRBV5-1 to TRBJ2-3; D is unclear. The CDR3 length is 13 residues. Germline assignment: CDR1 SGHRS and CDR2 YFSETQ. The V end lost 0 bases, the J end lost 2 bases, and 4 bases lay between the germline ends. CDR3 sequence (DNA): TGCGCCAGCAGCTTGGGTCTCACAGATACGCAGTATTTT. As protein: CASSLGLTDTQYF.

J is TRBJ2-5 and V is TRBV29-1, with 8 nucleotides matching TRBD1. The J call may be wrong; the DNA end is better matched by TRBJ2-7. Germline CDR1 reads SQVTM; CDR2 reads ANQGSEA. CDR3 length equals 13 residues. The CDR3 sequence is CSFRTGKAYEQYF. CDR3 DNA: TGCAGCTTCAGGACAGGGAAGGCCTACGAGCAGTACTTC.

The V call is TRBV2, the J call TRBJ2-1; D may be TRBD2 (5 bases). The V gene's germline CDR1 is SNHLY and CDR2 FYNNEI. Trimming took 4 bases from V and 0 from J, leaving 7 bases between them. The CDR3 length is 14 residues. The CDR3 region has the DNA TGTGCCAGCAGTGTGGGGAGCTCCTACAATGAGCAGTTCTTC. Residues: CASSVGSSYNEQFF.

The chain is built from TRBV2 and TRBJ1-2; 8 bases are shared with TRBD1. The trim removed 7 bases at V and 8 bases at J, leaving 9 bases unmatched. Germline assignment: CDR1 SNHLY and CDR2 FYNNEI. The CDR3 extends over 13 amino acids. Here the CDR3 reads CASNEDRALGYTF. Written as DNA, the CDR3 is TGTGCCAGCAATGAGGACAGGGCCCTGGGCTACACCTTC.

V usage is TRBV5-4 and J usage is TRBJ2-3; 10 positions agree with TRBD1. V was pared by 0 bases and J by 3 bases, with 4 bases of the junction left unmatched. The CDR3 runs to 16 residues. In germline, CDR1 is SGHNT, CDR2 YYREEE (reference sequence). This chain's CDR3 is CASSLVGDRGTDTQYF. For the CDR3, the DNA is TGTGCCAGCAGCTTGGTGGGGGACAGGGGTACAGATACGCAGTATTTT.

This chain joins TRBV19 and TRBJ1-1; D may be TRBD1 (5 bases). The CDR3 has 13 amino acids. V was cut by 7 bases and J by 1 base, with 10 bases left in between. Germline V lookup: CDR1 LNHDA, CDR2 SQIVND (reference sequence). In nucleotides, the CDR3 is TGTGCCAGTAACCACAGGTGGAACACTGAAGCTTTCTTT. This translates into CASNHRWNTEAFF.

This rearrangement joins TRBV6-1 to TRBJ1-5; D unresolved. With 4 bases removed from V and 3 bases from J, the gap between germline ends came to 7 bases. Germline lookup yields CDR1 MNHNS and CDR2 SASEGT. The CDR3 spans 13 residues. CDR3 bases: TGTGCCAGCAGTGGGGCCTACAATCAGCCCCAGCATTTT. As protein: CASSGAYNQPQHF.

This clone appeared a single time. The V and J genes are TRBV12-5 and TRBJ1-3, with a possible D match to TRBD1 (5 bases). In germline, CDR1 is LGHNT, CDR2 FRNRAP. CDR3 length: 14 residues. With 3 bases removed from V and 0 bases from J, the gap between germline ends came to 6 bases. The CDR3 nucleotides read TGTGCTAGTGGTTTAAGGGGCTCTGGAAACACCATATATTTT. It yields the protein CASGLRGSGNTIYF.

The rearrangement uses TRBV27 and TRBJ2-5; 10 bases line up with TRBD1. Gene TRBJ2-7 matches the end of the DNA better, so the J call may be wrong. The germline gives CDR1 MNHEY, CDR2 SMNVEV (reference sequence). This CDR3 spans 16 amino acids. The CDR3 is CASSKNWDRGPSEQYF. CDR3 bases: TGTGCCAGCAGTAAGAACTGGGACAGGGGTCCATCCGAGCAGTACTTC.

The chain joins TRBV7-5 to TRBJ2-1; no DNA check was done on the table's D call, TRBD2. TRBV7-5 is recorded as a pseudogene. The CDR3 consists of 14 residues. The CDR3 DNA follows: TGTGTCAGAAGCTTAGAGCGACCCTACAATGAGCAGTTCTTC. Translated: CVRSLERPYNEQFF.

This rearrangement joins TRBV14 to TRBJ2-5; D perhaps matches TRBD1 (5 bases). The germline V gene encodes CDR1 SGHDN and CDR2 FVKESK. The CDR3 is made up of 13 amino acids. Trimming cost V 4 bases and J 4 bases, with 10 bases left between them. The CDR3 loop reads CASSRWGLETQYF. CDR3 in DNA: TGTGCCAGCAGCCGGTGGGGCTTAGAGACCCAGTACTTC.

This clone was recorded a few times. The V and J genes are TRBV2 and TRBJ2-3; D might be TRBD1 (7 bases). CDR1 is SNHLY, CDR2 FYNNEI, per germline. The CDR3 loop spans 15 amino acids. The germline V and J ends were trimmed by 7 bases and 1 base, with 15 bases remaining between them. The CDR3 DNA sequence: TGTGCCAGCACGACAGGGCGGGGTGGCACAGATACGCAGTATTTT. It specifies CASTTGRGGTDTQYF.

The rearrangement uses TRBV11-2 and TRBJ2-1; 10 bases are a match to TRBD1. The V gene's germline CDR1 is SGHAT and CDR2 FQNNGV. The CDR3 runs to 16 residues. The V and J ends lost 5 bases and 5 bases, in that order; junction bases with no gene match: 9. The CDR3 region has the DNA TGTGCCAGCAGCGTGGTAGCGGGACAGGGGAACAATGAGCAGTTCTTC. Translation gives CASSVVAGQGNNEQFF.

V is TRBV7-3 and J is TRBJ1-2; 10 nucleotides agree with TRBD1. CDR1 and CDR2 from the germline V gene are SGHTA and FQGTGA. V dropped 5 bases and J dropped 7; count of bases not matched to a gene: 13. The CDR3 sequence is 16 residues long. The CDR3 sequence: CASSAGTGADRRGYTF. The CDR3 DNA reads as TGTGCCAGCAGCGCCGGGACAGGGGCGGATCGTCGTGGCTACACCTTC. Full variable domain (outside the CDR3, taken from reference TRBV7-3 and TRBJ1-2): GAGVSQTPSNKVTEKGKYVELRCDPISGHTALYWYRQSLGQGPEFLIYFQGTGAADDSGLPNDRFFAVRPEGSVSTLKIQRTERGDSAVYLCASSAGTGADRRGYTFGSGTRLTVV.

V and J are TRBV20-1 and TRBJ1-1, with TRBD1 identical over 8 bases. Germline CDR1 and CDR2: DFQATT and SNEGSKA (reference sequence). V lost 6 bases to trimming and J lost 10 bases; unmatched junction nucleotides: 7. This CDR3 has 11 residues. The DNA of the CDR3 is TGCAGTGCGAGGACAGGGAATGGAGCTTTCTTT. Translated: CSARTGNGAFF.

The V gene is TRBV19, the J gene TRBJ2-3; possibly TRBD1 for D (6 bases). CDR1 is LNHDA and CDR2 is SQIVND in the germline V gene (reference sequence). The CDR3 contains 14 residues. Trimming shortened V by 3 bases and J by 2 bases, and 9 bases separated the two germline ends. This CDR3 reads CASSIGQNTDTQYF. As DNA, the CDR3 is TGTGCCAGTAGTATTGGACAGAACACAGATACGCAGTATTTT.

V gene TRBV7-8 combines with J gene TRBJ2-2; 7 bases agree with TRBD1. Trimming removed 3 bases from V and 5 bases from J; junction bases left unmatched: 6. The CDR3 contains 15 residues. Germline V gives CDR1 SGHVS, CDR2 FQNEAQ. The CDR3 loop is CASSFRGGVTGELFF. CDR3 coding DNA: TGTGCCAGCAGCTTTCGAGGGGGCGTAACCGGGGAGCTGTTTTTT.

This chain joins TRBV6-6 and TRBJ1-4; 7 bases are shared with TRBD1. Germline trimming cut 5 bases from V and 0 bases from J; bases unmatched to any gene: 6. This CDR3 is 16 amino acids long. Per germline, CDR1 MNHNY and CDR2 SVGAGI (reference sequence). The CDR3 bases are TGTGCCAGCAGTCCCGGACAGGCCGCAACTAATGAAAAACTGTTTTTT. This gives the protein CASSPGQAATNEKLFF.

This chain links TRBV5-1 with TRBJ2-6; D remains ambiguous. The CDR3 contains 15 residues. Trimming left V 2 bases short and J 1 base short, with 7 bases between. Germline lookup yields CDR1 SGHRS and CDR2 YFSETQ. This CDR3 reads CASSLSRSGANVLTF. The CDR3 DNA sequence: TGCGCCAGCAGCTTATCTAGGTCTGGGGCCAACGTCCTGACTTTC.

The CDR3 sequence is CASSLASGGILSYNEQFF. The CDR3 nucleotides read TGCGCCAGCAGCTTGGCCTCGGGGGGTATACTTTCCTACAATGAGCAGTTCTTC. V and J are TRBV5-1 and TRBJ2-1; TRBD2 matches 7 bases. V gave up 0 bases and J gave up 1 base; unmatched junction bases: 10. The CDR3 is 18 amino acids. Germline V lookup: CDR1 SGHRS, CDR2 YFSETQ.

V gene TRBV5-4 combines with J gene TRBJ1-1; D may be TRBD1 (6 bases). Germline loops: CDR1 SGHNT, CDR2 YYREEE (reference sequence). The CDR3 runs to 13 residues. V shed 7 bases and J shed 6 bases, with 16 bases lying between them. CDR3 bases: TGTGCCAGCGAGTCCTCACAGGGCGCTGAAGCTTTCTTT. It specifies CASESSQGAEAFF.

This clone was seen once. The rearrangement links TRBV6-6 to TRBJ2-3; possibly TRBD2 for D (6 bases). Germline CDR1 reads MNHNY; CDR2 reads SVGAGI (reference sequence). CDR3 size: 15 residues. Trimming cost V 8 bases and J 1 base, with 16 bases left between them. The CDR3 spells CASRERVRGTDTQYF. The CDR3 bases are TGTGCCAGCCGTGAGCGGGTGAGGGGCACAGATACGCAGTATTTT.

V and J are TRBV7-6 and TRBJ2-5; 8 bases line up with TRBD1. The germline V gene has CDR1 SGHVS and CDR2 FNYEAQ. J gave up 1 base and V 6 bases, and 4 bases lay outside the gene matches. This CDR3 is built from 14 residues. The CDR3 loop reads CASSLGTGQETQYF. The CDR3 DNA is TGTGCCAGCAGTCTCGGGACAGGCCAAGAGACCCAGTACTTC.

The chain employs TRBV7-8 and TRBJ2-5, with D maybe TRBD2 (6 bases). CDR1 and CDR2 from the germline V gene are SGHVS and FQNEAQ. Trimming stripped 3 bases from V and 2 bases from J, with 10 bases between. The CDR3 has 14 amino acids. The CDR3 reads CASSFGTLQETQYF. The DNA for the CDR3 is TGTGCCAGCAGCTTCGGGACTCTACAAGAGACCCAGTACTTC.

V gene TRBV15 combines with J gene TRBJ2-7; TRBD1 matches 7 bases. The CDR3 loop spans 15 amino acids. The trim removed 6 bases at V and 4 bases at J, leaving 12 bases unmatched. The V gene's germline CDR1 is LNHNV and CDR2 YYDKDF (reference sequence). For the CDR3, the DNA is TGTGCCACCAGTCCCACCCGGGACAGACAATACGAGCAGTACTTC. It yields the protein CATSPTRDRQYEQYF.

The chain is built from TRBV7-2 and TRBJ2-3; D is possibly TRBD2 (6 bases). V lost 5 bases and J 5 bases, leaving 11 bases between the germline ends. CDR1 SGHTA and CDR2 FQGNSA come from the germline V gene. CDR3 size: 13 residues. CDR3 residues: CASSPQGGDTQYF. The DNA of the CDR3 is TGTGCCAGCAGCCCGCAGGGAGGAGATACGCAGTATTTT.

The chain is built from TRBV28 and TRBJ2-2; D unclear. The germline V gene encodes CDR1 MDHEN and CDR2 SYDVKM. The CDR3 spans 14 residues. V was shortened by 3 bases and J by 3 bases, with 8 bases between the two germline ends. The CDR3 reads CASSFSVYTGELFF. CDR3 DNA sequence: TGTGCCAGCAGTTTCTCAGTGTACACCGGGGAGCTGTTTTTT.

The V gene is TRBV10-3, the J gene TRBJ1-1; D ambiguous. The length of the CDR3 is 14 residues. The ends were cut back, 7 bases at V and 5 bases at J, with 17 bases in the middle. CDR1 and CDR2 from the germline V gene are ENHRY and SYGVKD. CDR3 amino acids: CAIIQIPGTTEAFF. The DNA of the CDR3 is TGTGCCATCATTCAAATACCGGGAACAACTGAAGCTTTCTTT.

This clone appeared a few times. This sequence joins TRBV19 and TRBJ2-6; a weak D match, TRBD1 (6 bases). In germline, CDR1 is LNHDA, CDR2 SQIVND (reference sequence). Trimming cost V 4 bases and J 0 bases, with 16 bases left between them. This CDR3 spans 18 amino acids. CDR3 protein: CASSTQGFALSGANVLTF. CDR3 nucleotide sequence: TGTGCCAGTAGTACACAGGGATTTGCCCTCTCTGGGGCCAACGTCCTGACTTTC.

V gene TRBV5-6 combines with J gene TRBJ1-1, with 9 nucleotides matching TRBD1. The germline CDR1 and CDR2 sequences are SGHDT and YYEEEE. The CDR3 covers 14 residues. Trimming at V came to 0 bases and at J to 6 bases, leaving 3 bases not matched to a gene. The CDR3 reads CASSLGDREAEAFF. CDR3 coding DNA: TGTGCCAGCAGCTTGGGGGACAGGGAGGCTGAAGCTTTCTTT.